This passage covers 10 T cell receptor beta chains from one sample sequenced in a study of Ad26.COV2.S vaccination and SARS-CoV-2 variants (dated by TCRdb to about 2021). The intended sense of this specimen's treatment or condition label: roughly 19 received Ad26.COV2.S at low or high dose, single or two shots; about 5 received placebo; per-sample allocation not given. Repertoires of vaccine and placebo recipients were sequenced from samples collected on day 63 after the first injection. Receptor libraries were prepared by the immunoSEQ multiplex PCR assay. TCRdb's version of the immuneACCESS table is confined to in-frame rearrangements and falls short of the full clone set. An unresolved V gene accounts for under half of the shortfall where checked; the remainder is of unknown origin. This sample lists approximately 460,000 clones; about nine tenths were detected once. The ten largest account for 1.5% to 2% of the sample.

The material was peripheral blood, obtained in a trial of Ad26.COV2.S vaccine versus placebo. These receptors all stem from a person between 18 and 59 years old who received the Ad26.COV2.S COVID-19 vaccine or a placebo.

The gene calls are TRBV7-2 and TRBJ1-2, with D possibly matching TRBD1 (6 bases). CDR1 SGHTA and CDR2 FQGNSA come from the germline V gene. V shed 5 bases and J shed 4 bases, with 11 bases lying between them. The CDR3 spans 13 residues. The CDR3 nucleotides are TGTGCCAGCAGCAACGACAGGAGCTATGGCTACACCTTC. Translated: CASSNDRSYGYTF.

The chain recombines TRBV27 with TRBJ2-7; the D gene is possibly TRBD2 (7 bases). Germline values: CDR1 MNHEY, CDR2 SMNVEV (reference sequence). The ends were cut back, 6 bases at V and 4 bases at J, with 19 bases in the middle. The CDR3 sequence is 15 residues long. The CDR3 coding sequence is TGTGCCAGCAGCCCAACGGGGGGCGCTTGGTACGAGCAGTACTTC. It is translated as CASSPTGGAWYEQYF.

The J gene is TRBJ2-3, the V gene TRBV11-2; 8 bases agree with TRBD1. With V trimmed by 10 bases and J by 1 base, 4 bases remained unmatched. Germline loops: CDR1 SGHAT, CDR2 FQNNGV. This CDR3 is 13 amino acids long. The chain's CDR3 is CAITRGRTDTQYF. The CDR3, as DNA: TGTGCCATCACCAGGGGGCGCACAGATACGCAGTATTTT. The full variable domain, with the rest looked up from reference TRBV11-2 and TRBJ2-3, is EAGVAQSPRYKIIEKRQSVAFWCNPISGHATLYWYQQILGQGPKLLIQFQNNGVVDDSQLPKDRFSAERLKGVDSTLKIQPAKLEDSAVYLCAITRGRTDTQYFGPGTRLTVL.

The J gene is TRBJ1-5, the V gene TRBV9, with D perhaps TRBD1 (6 bases). The V end was cut by 7 bases, the J end by 5 bases, with 16 bases between. This CDR3 is 14 amino acids long. CDR1 SGDLS and CDR2 YYNGEE come from the germline V gene. CDR3: CASSWGRGDQPQHF. CDR3 sequence (DNA): TGTGCCAGCTCCTGGGGGAGGGGGGATCAGCCCCAGCATTTT.

This chain joins TRBV7-9 and TRBJ2-7; D not resolved. Germline values: CDR1 SEHNR, CDR2 FQNEAQ (reference sequence). The CDR3 has 14 residues. The V end lost 2 bases, the J end lost 4 bases, and 12 bases lay between the germline ends. The CDR3 protein is CASSLSLVEYEQYF. DNA of the CDR3: TGTGCCAGCAGCTTAAGTCTAGTGGAGTACGAGCAGTACTTC.

This sequence joins TRBV7-9 and TRBJ2-2, with 7 bases aligning to TRBD1. The CDR3 sequence is 16 residues long. J lost 4 bases, V lost 5 bases, and 10 bases had no gene match. The germline gives CDR1 SEHNR, CDR2 FQNEAQ (reference sequence). CDR3 sequence reads: CASSPQGLGITGELFF. The CDR3 DNA sequence: TGTGCCAGCAGCCCACAGGGGCTAGGGATCACCGGGGAGCTGTTTTTT. The whole variable domain, filled in from reference TRBV7-9 and TRBJ2-2, reads DTGVSQNPRHKITKRGQNVTFRCDPISEHNRLYWYRQTLGQGPEFLTYFQNEAQLEKSRLLSDRFSAERPKGSFSTLEIQRTEQGDSAMYLCASSPQGLGITGELFFGEGSRLTVL.

The CDR3 DNA reads as TGTGCCAGCAGTTACAGGGATGAGCAGTTCTTC. Translated, it gives CASSYRDEQFF. V gene TRBV6-5 combines with J gene TRBJ2-1; D remains unclear. In germline, CDR1 is MNHEY, CDR2 SVGAGI. The germline V and J ends were trimmed by 2 bases and 8 bases, with 4 bases remaining between them. This CDR3 region has 11 residues.

The V call is TRBV19, the J call TRBJ2-1; D remains ambiguous. CDR1 is LNHDA and CDR2 is SQIVND in the germline V gene (reference sequence). The ends were cut back, 5 bases at V and 8 bases at J, with 7 bases in the middle. The CDR3 contains 11 residues. The CDR3 DNA reads as TGTGCCAGTAGTGCCCTCTATGAGCAGTTCTTC. It translates to CASSALYEQFF.

This chain connects TRBV18 to TRBJ1-4; 7 bases line up with TRBD1. CDR3 size: 16 residues. The germline V gene encodes CDR1 KGHSH and CDR2 LQKENI. With V trimmed by 3 bases and J by 8 bases, 12 bases remained unmatched. CDR3 protein: CASSPVQGELGEKLFF. CDR3 in DNA: TGTGCCAGCTCACCTGTTCAGGGGGAGTTGGGCGAAAAACTGTTTTTT. The whole variable domain, remainder taken from reference TRBV18 and TRBJ1-4, is NAGVMQNPRHLVRRRGQEARLRCSPMKGHSHVYWYRQLPEEGLKFMVYLQKENIIDESGMPKERFSAEFPKEGPSILRIQQVVRGDSAAYFCASSPVQGELGEKLFFGSGTQLSVL.

The rearrangement uses TRBV11-2 and TRBJ2-1, with D possibly TRBD1 on 5 matching bases. Germline V lookup: CDR1 SGHAT, CDR2 FQNNGV. This CDR3 has 14 residues. V lost 3 bases to trimming and J lost 3 bases, with 9 bases between them. The CDR3 loop is CASSFLTGYNEQFF. DNA of the CDR3: TGTGCCAGCAGCTTCTTAACAGGCTACAATGAGCAGTTCTTC.